The text below deals with one T cell receptor (beta chain). In the source study's methods: Reference gene primers were amplified, and this amplification served to estimate nucleated cell counts. Assay used: immunoSEQ multiplex PCR; TCRdb lists only in-frame clones, some missing. V, J and clone size are those of that table, while D and trimming were read from the DNA. This table has 110,000 or so clones, around 84% appearing once. This entry belongs to a study of blood T cell repertoires in COVID-19. Study-level background: Donors in the United States, Italy and Spain gave samples during acute or convalescent COVID-19.

The V and J ends lost 4 bases and 2 bases respectively, with 13 bases between them. Germline V gene lookup returns CDR1 SGHRS and CDR2 YFSETQ. The CDR3 contains 15 residues. The specimen was peripheral blood. This chain joins TRBV5-1 and TRBJ2-1, with a tentative D call TRBD2 (6 bases). The TCR originated in a woman aged 80 or older with active or convalescent COVID-19. The CDR3 nucleotides read TGCGCCAGCAGCGCGAGTCGGGGGACCTACAATGAGCAGTTCTTC. It codes for CASSASRGTYNEQFF.